Listed here are 17 T cell receptor beta chains from one sample, sequenced in a study of cytomegalovirus exposure and HLA in healthy donors. The primer mix had 60 Vbeta and 13 Jbeta primers. Repertoires were generated with immunoSEQ multiplex PCR, while TCRdb's copy carries only in-frame clones and drops some. Among roughly 110,000 clones listed, under 70% were seen once. Input material: PBMCs. The receptors shown here come from a young man in good health and CMV-seropositive.

This clone has a handful of counts. The chain joins TRBV5-5 to TRBJ1-6; perhaps TRBD1 as D (5 bases). V lost 0 bases and J lost 9, with 16 bases in between. Germline V gene sequence: CDR1 SGHKS, CDR2 YYEKEE (reference sequence). This CDR3 has 16 amino acids. CDR3 DNA: TGTGCCAGCAGCTTGGGTGGACAACCCATCGGTTCACCCCTCCACTTT. Protein product: CASSLGGQPIGSPLHF.

The V gene is TRBV5-1, the J gene TRBJ1-2; TRBD1 matches 9 bases. CDR3 length equals 14 residues. From germline, CDR1 is SGHRS and CDR2 YFSETQ. J was trimmed by 7 bases and V by 0 bases; bases with no gene match: 4. The CDR3 region is CASSLDRGQGGYTF. The CDR3 bases are TGCGCCAGCAGCTTGGACAGGGGGCAGGGTGGCTACACCTTC.

This chain links TRBV19 with TRBJ1-4, with D perhaps TRBD1 (6 bases). Germline V gene lookup returns CDR1 LNHDA and CDR2 SQIVND (reference sequence). The CDR3 has 18 amino acids. The V end was cut by 6 bases, the J end by 8 bases, with 28 bases between. The CDR3 DNA sequence: TGTGCCAGTAGGGTAGGGGGAAACGGGGCTCCCTGGTGGGAAAAACTGTTTTTT. Its translation is CASRVGGNGAPWWEKLFF.

The chain carries TRBV27 and TRBJ2-1, with 13 bases aligning to TRBD2. V lost 5 bases to trimming and J lost 8 bases; unmatched junction nucleotides: 3. Germline assignment: CDR1 MNHEY and CDR2 SMNVEV (reference sequence). The CDR3 loop spans 14 amino acids. CDR3 nucleotide sequence: TGTGCCAGCAGTGTCGGGACTAGCGGGGATGAGCAGTTCTTC. Its protein is CASSVGTSGDEQFF.

This clone was counted a single time. The rearrangement uses TRBV28 and TRBJ2-1; no reliable D call. Germline lookup yields CDR1 MDHEN and CDR2 SYDVKM. The CDR3 loop spans 15 amino acids. V lost 2 bases, J lost 5 bases, and 13 bases lay in between. The CDR3 region has the DNA TGTGCCAGCAGTTTAATTGGGTCTAGAAACAATGAGCAGTTCTTC. This gives the protein CASSLIGSRNNEQFF. Full variable domain (missing parts from reference TRBV28 and TRBJ2-1): DVKVTQSSRYLVKRTGEKVFLECVQDMDHENMFWYRQDPGLGLRLIYFSYDVKMKEKGDIPEGYSVSREKKERFSLILESASTNQTSMYLCASSLIGSRNNEQFFGPGTRLTVL.

This clone appeared a few times. The chain has TRBV7-6 and TRBJ2-2; 9 bases agree with TRBD2. The CDR3 runs 18 residues. After removal of 1 base from V and 1 base from J, the junction contained 7 bases not matched to a gene. Germline CDR1 is SGHVS and CDR2 is FNYEAQ. The CDR3 nucleotides are TGTGCCAGCAGCTTAGAAGCGGGAGGTCAATTGAACACCGGGGAGCTGTTTTTT. This gives the protein CASSLEAGGQLNTGELFF.

This chain joins TRBV14 and TRBJ1-4, with a tentative D call TRBD1 (5 bases). This CDR3 contains 16 residues. Germline V gives CDR1 SGHDN, CDR2 FVKESK. V lost 0 bases, J lost 4 bases, and 12 bases lay in between. The CDR3 coding sequence is TGTGCCAGCAGCCAAGAACCCGACAGATATAATGAAAAACTGTTTTTT. Translated: CASSQEPDRYNEKLFF.

As to this clone: The sample holds other DNA sequences that translate to the same CDR3. The V and J genes are TRBV28 and TRBJ2-5, with 7 bases that match TRBD1. V was clipped by 4 bases and J by 4 bases; unmatched bases: 6. The length of the CDR3 is 14 residues. Germline V lookup: CDR1 MDHEN, CDR2 SYDVKM. CDR3 sequence: CASSSGTALETQYF. The DNA for the CDR3 is TGTGCCAGCAGTTCTGGGACAGCCCTAGAGACCCAGTACTTC.

V gene TRBV5-1 combines with J gene TRBJ1-2; 7 bases align to TRBD1. Trimming at V came to 0 bases and at J to 6 bases, leaving 5 bases not matched to a gene. From germline, CDR1 is SGHRS and CDR2 YFSETQ. The CDR3 is 14 residues long. CDR3 sequence: CASSLGGDRNGYTF. CDR3 DNA sequence: TGCGCCAGCAGCTTGGGGGGGGACAGAAATGGCTACACCTTC.

The chain is built from TRBV4-3 and TRBJ1-2; 11 bases agree with TRBD1. CDR1 LGHNA and CDR2 YSLEER come from the germline V gene. This CDR3 region has 17 residues. V was clipped by 0 bases and J by 4 bases; unmatched bases: 7. The CDR3 sequence is CASSQDQGTGGVYGYTF. For the CDR3, the DNA is TGCGCCAGCAGCCAAGACCAGGGGACAGGGGGGGTCTATGGCTACACCTTC.

This clone was recorded once. J is TRBJ1-1 and V is TRBV25-1, with a possible D match to TRBD1 (6 bases). Germline CDR1 MGHDK, CDR2 SYGVNS. V was cut by 4 bases and J by 0 bases, with 12 bases left in between. This CDR3 is built from 15 residues. DNA of the CDR3: TGTGCCAGCAGTGTTGGGGGCCGAATGAACACTGAAGCTTTCTTT. Its translation is CASSVGGRMNTEAFF.

The J gene is TRBJ2-1, the V gene TRBV4-2, with 7 positions matching TRBD2. Trimming took 6 bases from V and 5 from J; bases not matched to a gene: 13. The CDR3 sequence is 16 residues long. The germline CDR1 and CDR2 sequences are LGHNA and YNFKEQ. CDR3 in amino acids: CASRLFLADGNNEQFF. The CDR3 bases are TGTGCCAGCAGGCTGTTTCTAGCGGACGGAAACAATGAGCAGTTCTTC.

This chain links TRBV5-4 with TRBJ2-2; 11 nucleotides match TRBD2. The length of the CDR3 is 16 residues. J was trimmed by 1 base and V by 4 bases; bases with no gene match: 3. Per the germline V gene, CDR1 is SGHNT and CDR2 is YYREEE (reference sequence). The CDR3 nucleotides are TGTGCCAGCAGCCGAGGGACTAGCGGGAACACCGGGGAGCTGTTTTTT. Translating gives CASSRGTSGNTGELFF. Complete variable domain (other parts from reference TRBV5-4 and TRBJ2-2): ETGVTQSPTHLIKTRGQQVTLRCSSQSGHNTVSWYQQALGQGPQFIFQYYREEENGRGNFPPRFSGLQFPNYSSELNVNALELDDSALYLCASSRGTSGNTGELFFGEGSRLTVL.

The chain joins TRBV11-3 to TRBJ2-7, with 7 bases identical to TRBD2. Germline V gene lookup returns CDR1 SGHNT and CDR2 YENEEA. The junction had 2 bases not matched to a gene; V was cut back by 1 base and J by 2 bases. This CDR3 contains 14 residues. CDR3 loop: CASSLAGTTYEQYF. DNA of the CDR3: TGTGCCAGCAGCTTAGCGGGGACTACCTACGAGCAGTACTTC.

The chain uses TRBV27 and TRBJ2-3; D gene ambiguous. Germline CDR1 and CDR2: MNHEY and SMNVEV (reference sequence). The CDR3 is made up of 14 amino acids. The ends were cut back, 1 base at V and 0 bases at J, with 5 bases in the middle. This chain's CDR3 is CASSLLQSTDTQYF. CDR3 nucleotide sequence: TGTGCCAGCAGTTTATTGCAGAGCACAGATACGCAGTATTTT.

This clone showed up just a few times. This chain joins TRBV7-6 and TRBJ2-2; 13 bases map to TRBD2. Germline CDR1 and CDR2: SGHVS and FNYEAQ. This CDR3 spans 16 amino acids. Trimming took 5 bases from V and 7 from J; bases not matched to a gene: 7. CDR3 DNA: TGTGCCAGCAGCGCCGGACTAGCGGGAGCTAACGGGGAGCTGTTTTTT. Its protein is CASSAGLAGANGELFF.

The sample holds a few counts of this clone. The chain couples TRBV4-3 to TRBJ2-3; 9 bases map to TRBD2. Germline lookup yields CDR1 LGHNA and CDR2 YSLEER. This CDR3 is built from 15 residues. Trimming removed 6 bases from V and 0 bases from J; junction bases left unmatched: 4. CDR3 amino acids: CASSPTSGSTDTQYF. The CDR3 DNA sequence: TGCGCCAGCAGTCCCACTAGCGGGAGCACAGATACGCAGTATTTT.